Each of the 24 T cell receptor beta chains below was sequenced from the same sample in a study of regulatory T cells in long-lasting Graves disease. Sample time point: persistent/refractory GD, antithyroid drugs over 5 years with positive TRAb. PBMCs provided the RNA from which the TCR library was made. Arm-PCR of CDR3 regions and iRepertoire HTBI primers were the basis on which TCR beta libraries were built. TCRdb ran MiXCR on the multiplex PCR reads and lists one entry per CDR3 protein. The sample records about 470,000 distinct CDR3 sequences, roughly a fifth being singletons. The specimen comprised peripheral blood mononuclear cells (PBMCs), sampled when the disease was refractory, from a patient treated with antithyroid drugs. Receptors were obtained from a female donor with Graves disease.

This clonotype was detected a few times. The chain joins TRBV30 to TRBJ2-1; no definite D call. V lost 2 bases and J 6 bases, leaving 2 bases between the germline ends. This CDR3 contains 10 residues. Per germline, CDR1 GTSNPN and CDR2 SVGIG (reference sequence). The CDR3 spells CAWSFNEQFF. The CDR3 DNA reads TGTGCCTGGAGTTTCAATGAGCAGTTCTTC.

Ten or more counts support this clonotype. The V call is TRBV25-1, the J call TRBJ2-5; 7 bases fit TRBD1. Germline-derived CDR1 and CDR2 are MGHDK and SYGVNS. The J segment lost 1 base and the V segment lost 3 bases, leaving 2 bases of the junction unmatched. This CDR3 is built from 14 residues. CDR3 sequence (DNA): TGTGCCAGCAGTGAGGGGACAGCCCAAGAGACCCAGTACTTC. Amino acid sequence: CASSEGTAQETQYF.

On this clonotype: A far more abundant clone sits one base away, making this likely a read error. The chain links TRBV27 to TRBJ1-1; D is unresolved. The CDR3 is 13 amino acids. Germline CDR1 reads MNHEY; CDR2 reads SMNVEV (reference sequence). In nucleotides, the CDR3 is TGTGCCAGCAGTTTACGGGTGAACACTGGAGCTTTCTTT. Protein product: CASSLRVNTGAFF.

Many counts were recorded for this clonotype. The CDR3 reads CASSLSSGRRAQYF. CDR3 nucleotide sequence: TGTGCCAGCAGTTTGTCTAGCGGCCGCAGGGCCCAGTACTTC. V and J are TRBV12-3 or TRBV12-4 and TRBJ2-5, with 7 bases identical to TRBD2. This CDR3 contains 14 residues. J was trimmed by 9 bases and V by 3 bases; bases with no gene match: 10.

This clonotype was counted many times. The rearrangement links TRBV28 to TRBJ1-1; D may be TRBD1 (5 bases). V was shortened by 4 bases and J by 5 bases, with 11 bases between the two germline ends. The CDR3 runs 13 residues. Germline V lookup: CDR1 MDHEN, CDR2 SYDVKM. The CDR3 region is CASSWGDGTEAFF. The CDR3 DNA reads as TGTGCCAGCAGTTGGGGGGATGGAACTGAAGCTTTCTTT.

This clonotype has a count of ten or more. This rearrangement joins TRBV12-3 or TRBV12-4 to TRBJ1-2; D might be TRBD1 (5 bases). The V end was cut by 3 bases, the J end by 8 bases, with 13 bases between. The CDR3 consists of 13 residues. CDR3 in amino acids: CASSFLPRDGYTF. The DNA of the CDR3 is TGTGCCAGCAGTTTCCTCCCCAGGGACGGCTACACCTTC.

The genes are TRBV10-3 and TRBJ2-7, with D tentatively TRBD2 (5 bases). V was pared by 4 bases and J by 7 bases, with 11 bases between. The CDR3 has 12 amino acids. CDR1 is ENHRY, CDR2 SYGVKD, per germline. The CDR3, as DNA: TGTGCCATCAGTGTTGCGGGCGCTGAGCAGTACTTC. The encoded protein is CAISVAGAEQYF.

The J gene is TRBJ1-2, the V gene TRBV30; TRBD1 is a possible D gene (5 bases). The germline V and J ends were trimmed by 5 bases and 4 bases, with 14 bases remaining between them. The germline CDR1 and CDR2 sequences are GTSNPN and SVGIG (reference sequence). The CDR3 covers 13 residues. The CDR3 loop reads CAWPRPGLYGYTF. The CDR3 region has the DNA TGTGCCTGGCCCCGACCGGGGCTCTATGGCTACACCTTC.

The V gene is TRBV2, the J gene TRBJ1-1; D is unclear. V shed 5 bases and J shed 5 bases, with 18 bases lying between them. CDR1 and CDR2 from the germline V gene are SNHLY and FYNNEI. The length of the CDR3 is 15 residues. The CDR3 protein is CASSYSEGRRTEAFF. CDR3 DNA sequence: TGTGCCAGCAGTTACTCGGAGGGTAGGCGAACTGAAGCTTTCTTT. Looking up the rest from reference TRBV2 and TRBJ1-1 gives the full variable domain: EPEVTQTPSHQVTQMGQEVILRCVPISNHLYFYWYRQILGQKVEFLVSFYNNEISEKSEIFDDQFSVERPDGSNFTLKIRSTKLEDSAMYFCASSYSEGRRTEAFFGQGTRLTVV.

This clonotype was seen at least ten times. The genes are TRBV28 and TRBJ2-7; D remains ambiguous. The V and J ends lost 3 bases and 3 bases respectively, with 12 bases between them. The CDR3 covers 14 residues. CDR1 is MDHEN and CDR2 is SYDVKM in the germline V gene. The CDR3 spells CASSFGISFYEQYF. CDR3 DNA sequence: TGTGCCAGCAGTTTTGGGATTAGTTTCTACGAGCAGTACTTC.

CDR3 sequence (DNA): TGTGCCAGCAGCCTCGGGACAGAAATATACGAGCAGTACTTC. Residues: CASSLGTEIYEQYF. The V and J genes are TRBV7-6 and TRBJ2-7; 7 bases line up with TRBD1. The CDR3 contains 14 residues. CDR1 is SGHVS and CDR2 is FNYEAQ in the germline V gene. V trimming: 5 bases; J trimming: 4 bases; junction bases outside the gene matches: 8.

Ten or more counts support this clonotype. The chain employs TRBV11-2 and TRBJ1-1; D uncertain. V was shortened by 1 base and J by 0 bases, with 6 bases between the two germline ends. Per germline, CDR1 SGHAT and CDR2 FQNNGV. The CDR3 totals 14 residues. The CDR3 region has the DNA TGTGCCAGCAGCTTAGCCTTCCTGAACACTGAAGCTTTCTTT. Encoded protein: CASSLAFLNTEAFF.

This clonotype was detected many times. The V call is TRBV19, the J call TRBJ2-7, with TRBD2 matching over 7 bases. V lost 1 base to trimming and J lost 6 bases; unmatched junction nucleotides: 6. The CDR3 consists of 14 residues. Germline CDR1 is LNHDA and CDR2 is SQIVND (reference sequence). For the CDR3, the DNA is TGTGCCAGTAGTATAGCGGGGGGAACGGTCGAGCAGTACTTC. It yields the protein CASSIAGGTVEQYF.

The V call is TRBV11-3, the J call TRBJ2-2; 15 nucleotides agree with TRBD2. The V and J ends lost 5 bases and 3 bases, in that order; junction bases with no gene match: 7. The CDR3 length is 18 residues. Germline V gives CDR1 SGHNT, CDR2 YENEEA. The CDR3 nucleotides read TGTGCCAGCAGCGGACTAGCGGGAGGGCCCATGGACACCGGGGAGCTGTTTTTT. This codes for CASSGLAGGPMDTGELFF.

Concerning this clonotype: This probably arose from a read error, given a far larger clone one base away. As DNA, the CDR3 is TGTGCCAGCAGCTTGACAGTGAACACTGAAGCTTCCTTT. Encoded protein: CASSLTVNTEASF. The chain carries TRBV5-5 and TRBJ1-1; D gene uncertain. Germline V CDR1 and CDR2: SGHKS, YYEKEE (reference sequence). The CDR3 covers 13 residues.

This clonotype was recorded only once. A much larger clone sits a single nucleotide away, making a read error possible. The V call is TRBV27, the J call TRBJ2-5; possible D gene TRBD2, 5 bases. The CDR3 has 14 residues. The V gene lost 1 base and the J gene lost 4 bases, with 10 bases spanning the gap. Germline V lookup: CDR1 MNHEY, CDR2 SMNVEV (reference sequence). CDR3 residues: CASSLFSGIETQYF. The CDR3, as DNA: TGTGCCAGCAGTTTATTTTCCGGGATAGAGACCCAGTACTTC.

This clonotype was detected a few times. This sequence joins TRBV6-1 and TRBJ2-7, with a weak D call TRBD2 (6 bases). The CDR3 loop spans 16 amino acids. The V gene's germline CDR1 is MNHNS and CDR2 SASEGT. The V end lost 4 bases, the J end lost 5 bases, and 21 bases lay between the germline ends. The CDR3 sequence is CASSVTGSSRFHEQYF. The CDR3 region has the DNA TGTGCCAGCAGTGTTACCGGGAGTTCGCGATTCCACGAGCAGTACTTC.

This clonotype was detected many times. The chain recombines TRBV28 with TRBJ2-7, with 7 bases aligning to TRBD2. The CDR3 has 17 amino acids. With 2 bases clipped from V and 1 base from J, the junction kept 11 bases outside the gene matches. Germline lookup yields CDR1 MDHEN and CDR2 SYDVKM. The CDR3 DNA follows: TGTGCCAGCAGTTTACCCAGCGGGAAACCCATTTCCTACGAGCAGTACTTC. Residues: CASSLPSGKPISYEQYF.

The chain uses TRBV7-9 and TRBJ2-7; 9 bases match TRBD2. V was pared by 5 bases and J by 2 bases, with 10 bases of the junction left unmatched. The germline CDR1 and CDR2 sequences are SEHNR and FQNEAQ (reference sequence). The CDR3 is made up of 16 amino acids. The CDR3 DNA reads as TGTGCCAGCAGCCAAGAATTCAGCGGGAGGCCCTACGAGCAGTACTTC. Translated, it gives CASSQEFSGRPYEQYF.

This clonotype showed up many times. This CDR3 reads CAWSGGTYGYTF. The CDR3 region has the DNA TGTGCCTGGAGCGGGGGGACATATGGCTACACCTTC. The chain couples TRBV30 to TRBJ1-2; the D gene is possibly TRBD1 (6 bases). V lost 3 bases and J 5 bases, leaving 10 bases between the germline ends. The CDR3 consists of 12 residues. The germline V gene has CDR1 GTSNPN and CDR2 SVGIG (reference sequence).

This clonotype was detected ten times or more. The CDR3 reads CATGPGGHQETQYF. The DNA for the CDR3 is TGTGCCACCGGGCCGGGAGGGCATCAAGAGACCCAGTACTTC. The V and J genes are TRBV24-1 and TRBJ2-5; TRBD2 matches 8 bases. With V trimmed by 9 bases and J by 2 bases, 7 bases remained unmatched. Germline V gene lookup returns CDR1 KGHDR and CDR2 SFDVKD. This CDR3 region has 14 residues.

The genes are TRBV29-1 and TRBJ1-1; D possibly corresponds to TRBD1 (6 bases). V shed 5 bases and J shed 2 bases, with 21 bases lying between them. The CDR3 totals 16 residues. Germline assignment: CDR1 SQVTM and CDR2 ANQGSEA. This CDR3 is CSVHSLGRGRNTEAFF. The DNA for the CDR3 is TGCAGCGTTCACTCTCTGGGGAGGGGGAGAAACACTGAAGCTTTCTTT.

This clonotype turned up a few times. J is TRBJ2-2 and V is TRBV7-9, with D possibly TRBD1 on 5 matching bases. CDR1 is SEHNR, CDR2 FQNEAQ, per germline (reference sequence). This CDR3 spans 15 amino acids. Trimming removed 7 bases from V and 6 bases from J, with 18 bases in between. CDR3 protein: CASTSAYQGPGELFF. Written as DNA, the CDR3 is TGTGCCAGCACCTCAGCTTATCAGGGTCCCGGGGAGCTGTTTTTT.

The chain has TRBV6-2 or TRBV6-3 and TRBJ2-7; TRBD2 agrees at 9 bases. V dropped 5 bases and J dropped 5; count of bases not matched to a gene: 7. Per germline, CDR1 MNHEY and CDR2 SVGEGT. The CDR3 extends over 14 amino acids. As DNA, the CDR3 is TGTGCCAGCAGTCGTAGCGGGAGCGCGGACGAGCAGTACTTC. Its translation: CASSRSGSADEQYF.